This T cell receptor (beta chain) stems from a study of blood T cell repertoires in COVID-19. Whole-study context: From the United States, Italy and Spain came samples of acute and convalescent COVID-19. PBMCs, B-cell-depleted T cells, or T cells were the source of the cDNA or gDNA that made up the material.

Under the authors' procedure: Estimates of nucleated cell counts were drawn from the amplification of reference gene primers. Sequencing was performed with immunoSEQ multiplex PCR; in TCRdb, only in-frame clones are kept and a portion is missing. From that table come the V and J calls and clone size; the DNA was used to work out D and trimming. The repertoire has a few hundred thousand clones, 88% of them found once; the top ten carry 4%. The specimen sequenced was peripheral blood. The sequence was collected from a man between 60 and 75 years old who had recovered from COVID-19.

CDR3 residues: CASSLGAGTLTYEQYF. CDR3 nucleotides: TGTGCCAGCTCACTTGGCGCCGGGACTCTTACCTACGAGCAGTACTTC. The rearrangement joins TRBV18 to TRBJ2-7; weak D call: TRBD2 (6 bases). The CDR3 has 16 amino acids. Looked up from germline, CDR1 is KGHSH and CDR2 is LQKENI. The V end was cut by 4 bases, the J end by 2 bases, with 18 bases between.